This T cell receptor beta chain was sequenced in a study of blood T cells in healthy people across ages. Combining a sample-barcoded 5' primer with a J-beta primer mix, a second PCR ran for roughly 7 to 11 cycles. A 12-random-nucleotide template-switch adaptor tagged each cDNA molecule. Using its own MiXCR run on the 5' RACE reads, TCRdb lists one record per CDR3 protein. The sample has roughly 1,300,000 distinct CDR3 sequences; approximately 60% are singletons. Points on this clonotype: The antigen remains undetermined.

Whole-study results and caveats: Shifts in expanded clonotypes may have been confounded by donor CMV status, which was unknown.

Healthy Caucasian individuals from Russia aged about 6 to 95 served as donors. There are 16 residues in the CDR3. CDR1 and CDR2 from the germline V gene are SGHTA and FQGNSA. Trimming removed 2 bases from V and 3 bases from J; junction bases left unmatched: 7. The receptor was isolated from a man aged 18 to 35 in good health. The material sequenced was blood. The chain employs TRBV7-2 and TRBJ2-7; 10 nucleotides agree with TRBD2. The CDR3 nucleotides read TGTGCCAGCAGCTTAACTAGCGGGGATCTTTACTACGAGCAGTACTTC. Translated: CASSLTSGDLYYEQYF.